Listed below are T cell receptor beta chains from one sample, sequenced in a study of T cells after yellow fever vaccination. TCRdb reprocessed the 5' RACE reads via MiXCR and lists one record per CDR3 protein. The sample shows hundreds of thousands of distinct CDR3 sequences, about a fifth of them seen only once. The specimen comprised PBMCs, sampled roughly 20 days after the first yellow fever vaccination. The origin of the receptors is a man younger than 30 who received the YFV17D yellow fever vaccine. The CDR3 runs from the conserved cysteine through the conserved F or W. D genes are given only for firm matches. Size tells how often a clone was seen (once, few, many) or the class of an expanded clone, and some rows leave it out.

CDR3 DNA: TGCAGCGTTGATCCCCCAGAGACAGATACGCAGTATTTT
CDR3 protein: CSVDPPETDTQYF
clone size: .
J gene: TRBJ2-3
D gene: .
V gene: TRBV29-1

CDR3 DNA: TGCAGCGTTGAACGCTCCTACAATGAGCAGTTCTTC
CDR3 protein: CSVERSYNEQFF
clone size: few
J gene: TRBJ2-1
D gene: .
V gene: TRBV29-1

CDR3 DNA: TGTGCCAGCAGCACAGCCGGAGGGAATTCACCCCTCCACTTT
CDR3 protein: CASSTAGGNSPLHF
clone size: few
J gene: TRBJ1-6
D gene: .
V gene: TRBV12-3/TRBV12-4

CDR3 DNA: TGTGCCAGCAGCTTCCCCCCTTCTGGGGGCTACACCTTC
CDR3 protein: CASSFPPSGGYTF
clone size: few
J gene: TRBJ1-2
D gene: .
V gene: TRBV7-2

CDR3 DNA: TGCGCCAGCAGCCCCGGGACAGGGATGAACACTGAAGCTTTCTTT
CDR3 protein: CASSPGTGMNTEAFF
clone size: .
J gene: TRBJ1-1
D gene: TRBD1
V gene: TRBV5-1

CDR3 DNA: TGTGCCAGCGCTGTAAGGACAGGGGTCTTTGAGCAGTACTTC
CDR3 protein: CASAVRTGVFEQYF
clone size: .
J gene: TRBJ2-7
D gene: TRBD1
V gene: TRBV3-1

CDR3 DNA: TGTGCCAGCAGCTTGACTAGTGCTTACAATGAGCAGTTCTTC
CDR3 protein: CASSLTSAYNEQFF
clone size: few
J gene: TRBJ2-1
D gene: .
V gene: TRBV6-2/TRBV6-3

CDR3 DNA: TGTGCCAGCAGCTTAGTAGCTGGGTTTGAAAAACTGTTTTTT
CDR3 protein: CASSLVAGFEKLFF
clone size: .
J gene: TRBJ1-4
D gene: .
V gene: TRBV7-8

CDR3 DNA: TGTGCCAGCAGCTTAAGTCCGCCGGGGTTCTCTGGAAACACCATATATTTT
CDR3 protein: CASSLSPPGFSGNTIYF
clone size: .
J gene: TRBJ1-3
D gene: .
V gene: TRBV7-9

CDR3 DNA: TGCAGCGTTGAAGATCGGGCCAAACCTAGGGGTGAGCAGTTCTTC
CDR3 protein: CSVEDRAKPRGEQFF
clone size: few
J gene: TRBJ2-1
D gene: .
V gene: TRBV29-1

CDR3 DNA: TGTGCCAGCAGCTTATCCGCGGGGAGGACCGGGGAGCTGTTTTTT
CDR3 protein: CASSLSAGRTGELFF
clone size: few
J gene: TRBJ2-2
D gene: .
V gene: TRBV7-3

CDR3 DNA: TGTGCCAGCAGTTCTTACGACAGGGGAGACACTGAAGCTTTCTTT
CDR3 protein: CASSSYDRGDTEAFF
clone size: .
J gene: TRBJ1-1
D gene: TRBD1
V gene: TRBV28

CDR3 DNA: TGTGCCAGCAGCCAAGTAACACAAGATACTGAGCAGTTCTTC
CDR3 protein: CASSQVTQDTEQFF
clone size: .
J gene: TRBJ2-1
D gene: .
V gene: TRBV3-1

CDR3 DNA: TGTGCCAGCAGTTACTACCAGGCAGCCGAGCAGTTCTTC
CDR3 protein: CASSYYQAAEQFF
clone size: few
J gene: TRBJ2-1
D gene: .
V gene: TRBV6-6

CDR3 DNA: TGTGCCAGCAGCAGAAGCGGGGGGGCCCAAGAGACCCAGTACTTC
CDR3 protein: CASSRSGGAQETQYF
clone size: .
J gene: TRBJ2-5
D gene: TRBD2
V gene: TRBV9

CDR3 DNA: TGTGCCAGCAGAATAACGGAGACCCAGTACTTC
CDR3 protein: CASRITETQYF
clone size: many
J gene: TRBJ2-5
D gene: .
V gene: TRBV12-3/TRBV12-4

CDR3 DNA: TGTGCCAGCAGCTATAGATTAGCGGGGGCCCCCCCAGATACGCAGTATTTT
CDR3 protein: CASSYRLAGAPPDTQYF
clone size: .
J gene: TRBJ2-3
D gene: TRBD2
V gene: TRBV11-2

CDR3 DNA: TGTGCCAGCAGCAAAGGTGGGACTAGCGGGGGGTCTAGCTCCTACAATGAGCAGTTCTTC
CDR3 protein: CASSKGGTSGGSSSYNEQFF
clone size: .
J gene: TRBJ2-1
D gene: .
V gene: TRBV21-1

CDR3 DNA: TGCAGCGTTGGGATTACCACGGGAGAGAGCACCATATATTTT
CDR3 protein: CSVGITTGESTIYF
clone size: few
J gene: TRBJ1-3
D gene: .
V gene: TRBV29-1

CDR3 DNA: TGCGCCAGCAGCCAAGAGCGGGACAGGGGCTACGAGCAGTACTTC
CDR3 protein: CASSQERDRGYEQYF
clone size: .
J gene: TRBJ2-7
D gene: TRBD1
V gene: TRBV4-3

CDR3 DNA: TGTGCCAGCAGCTCAGCCGCTGGGGCCAACGTCCTGACTTTC
CDR3 protein: CASSSAAGANVLTF
clone size: .
J gene: TRBJ2-6
D gene: .
V gene: TRBV11-2

CDR3 DNA: TGTGCCAGCAGCTCAGGGGTGGGTAATACGCAGTATTTT
CDR3 protein: CASSSGVGNTQYF
clone size: .
J gene: TRBJ2-3
D gene: .
V gene: TRBV7-3

CDR3 DNA: TGTGCCAGCAGTGTAAGCAACACTGAAGCTTTCTTT
CDR3 protein: CASSVSNTEAFF
clone size: few
J gene: TRBJ1-1
D gene: .
V gene: TRBV25-1

CDR3 DNA: TGTGCCAGCTCACCGTCCGGGACCTACACTGAAGCTTTCTTT
CDR3 protein: CASSPSGTYTEAFF
clone size: few
J gene: TRBJ1-1
D gene: .
V gene: TRBV18

CDR3 DNA: TGTGCCAGCAACCTCTTAGGGAGCACAGATACGCAGTATTTT
CDR3 protein: CASNLLGSTDTQYF
clone size: few
J gene: TRBJ2-3
D gene: .
V gene: TRBV7-2

CDR3 DNA: TGTGCCAGCAGCCCCCACGGGGGGGTGAGCTACACCTTC
CDR3 protein: CASSPHGGVSYTF
clone size: few
J gene: TRBJ1-2
D gene: .
V gene: TRBV3-1

CDR3 DNA: TGTGCCACCAGCAGAGACAGGACTTCTGAAGCTTTCTTT
CDR3 protein: CATSRDRTSEAFF
clone size: few
J gene: TRBJ1-1
D gene: .
V gene: TRBV15

CDR3 DNA: TGCAGTGCTAGGAGGGACAGACGGAGTTACAATGAGCAGTTCTTC
CDR3 protein: CSARRDRRSYNEQFF
clone size: .
J gene: TRBJ2-1
D gene: TRBD1
V gene: TRBV20-1

CDR3 DNA: TGTGCCAGCAGCCAGAGACAGGGGTACAATGAGCAGTTCTTC
CDR3 protein: CASSQRQGYNEQFF
clone size: few
J gene: TRBJ2-1
D gene: TRBD1
V gene: TRBV3-1

CDR3 DNA: TGCGCCAGCAGCCCGGAGCGGGGCCCCAGCACAGATACGCAGTATTTT
CDR3 protein: CASSPERGPSTDTQYF
clone size: .
J gene: TRBJ2-3
D gene: TRBD2
V gene: TRBV5-1

CDR3 DNA: TGTGCCAGCAGTAACCCGGGAACAGTTAGCTCCTATAATTCACCCCTCCACTTT
CDR3 protein: CASSNPGTVSSYNSPLHF
clone size: few
J gene: TRBJ1-6
D gene: .
V gene: TRBV6-5

CDR3 DNA: TGTGCCAGCAGCCCCACGGGCAGGGCCTACGAGCAGTACTTC
CDR3 protein: CASSPTGRAYEQYF
clone size: .
J gene: TRBJ2-7
D gene: .
V gene: TRBV7-6

CDR3 DNA: TGTGCCAGCAGTTTATTAGGGACAGGGGCGAACACCGGGGAGCTGTTTTTT
CDR3 protein: CASSLLGTGANTGELFF
clone size: many
J gene: TRBJ2-2
D gene: TRBD1
V gene: TRBV27

CDR3 DNA: TGTGCCAGCAGCTTAGCGCGGACAGGGGTATGGGCCGGGGAGCTGTTTTTT
CDR3 protein: CASSLARTGVWAGELFF
clone size: .
J gene: TRBJ2-2
D gene: TRBD1
V gene: TRBV7-9

CDR3 DNA: TGTGCCAGCAGTTTATCCTCCCTGACAGTTAGAGGGGTTTTCGAGCAGTACTTC
CDR3 protein: CASSLSSLTVRGVFEQYF
clone size: .
J gene: TRBJ2-7
D gene: .
V gene: TRBV27

CDR3 DNA: TGTGCCAGCAGCTTAGTTCCGGGAACTAGCACAGATACGCAGTATTTT
CDR3 protein: CASSLVPGTSTDTQYF
clone size: few
J gene: TRBJ2-3
D gene: .
V gene: TRBV7-6

CDR3 DNA: TGCGCCAGCAGCCAACAAACAGGGGGTAACGGGGAGCTGTTTTTT
CDR3 protein: CASSQQTGGNGELFF
clone size: .
J gene: TRBJ2-2
D gene: TRBD1
V gene: TRBV4-3

CDR3 DNA: TGTGCCAGCAGCTTTTGGGGACGAGGGGCCAAAAACATTCAGTACTTC
CDR3 protein: CASSFWGRGAKNIQYF
clone size: once
J gene: TRBJ2-4
D gene: .
V gene: TRBV5-6

CDR3 DNA: TGTGCCAGCAGTTTCAGGACAGGGGATCAGCCCCAGCATTTT
CDR3 protein: CASSFRTGDQPQHF
clone size: few
J gene: TRBJ1-5
D gene: TRBD1
V gene: TRBV6-5